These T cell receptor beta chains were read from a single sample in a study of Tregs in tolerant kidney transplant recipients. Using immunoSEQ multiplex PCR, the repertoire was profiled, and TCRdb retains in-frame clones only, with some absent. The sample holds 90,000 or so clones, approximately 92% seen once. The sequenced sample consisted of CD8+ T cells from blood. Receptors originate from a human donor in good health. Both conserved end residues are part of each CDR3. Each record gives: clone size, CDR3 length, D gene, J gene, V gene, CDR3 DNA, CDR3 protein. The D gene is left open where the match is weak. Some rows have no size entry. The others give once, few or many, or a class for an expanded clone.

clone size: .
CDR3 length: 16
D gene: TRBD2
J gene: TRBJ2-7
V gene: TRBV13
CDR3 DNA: TGTGCCAGCAGCCTGTACGGGACTAGCGATGGGCCCGGGCAGTACTTC
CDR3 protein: CASSLYGTSDGPGQYF

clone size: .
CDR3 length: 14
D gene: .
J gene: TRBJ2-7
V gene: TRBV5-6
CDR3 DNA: TGTGCCAGCAGCTTGGGGACAGCCTCCTACGAGCAGTACTTC
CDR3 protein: CASSLGTASYEQYF

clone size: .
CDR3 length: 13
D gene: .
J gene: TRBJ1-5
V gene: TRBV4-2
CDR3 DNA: TGTGCCAGCAGCCAAGATTTGCCCCAGCCCCAGCATTTT
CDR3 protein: CASSQDLPQPQHF

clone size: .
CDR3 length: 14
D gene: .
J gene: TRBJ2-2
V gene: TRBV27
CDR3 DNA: TGTGCCAGCAGTTTAACCCGCGGGACCGGGGAGCTGTTTTTT
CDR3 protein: CASSLTRGTGELFF

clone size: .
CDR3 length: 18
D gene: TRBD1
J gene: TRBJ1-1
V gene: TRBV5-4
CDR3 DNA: TGTGCCAGCAGCCCGTTGCCAGGGACAGGGGGCGCGGGCCCTGAAGCTTTCTTT
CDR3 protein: CASSPLPGTGGAGPEAFF

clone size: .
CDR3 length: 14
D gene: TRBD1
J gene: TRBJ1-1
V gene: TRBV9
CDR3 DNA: TGTGCCAGCAGGCGACAGGGGGCCGCGACTGAAGCTTTCTTT
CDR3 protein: CASRRQGAATEAFF

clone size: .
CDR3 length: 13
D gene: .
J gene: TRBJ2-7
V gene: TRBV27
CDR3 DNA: TGTGCCAGCGGATCCACCCAGGGAAACGAGCAGTACTTC
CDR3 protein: CASGSTQGNEQYF

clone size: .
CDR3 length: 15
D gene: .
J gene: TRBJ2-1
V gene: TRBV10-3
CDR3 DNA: TGTGCCATCAGTGAGGCCTACCGCTCCTACAATGAGCAGTTCTTC
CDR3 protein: CAISEAYRSYNEQFF

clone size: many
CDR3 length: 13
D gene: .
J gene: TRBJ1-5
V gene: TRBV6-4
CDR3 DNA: TGTGCCAGCTCGTTCTCGGGCAATCAGCCCCAGCATTTT
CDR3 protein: CASSFSGNQPQHF

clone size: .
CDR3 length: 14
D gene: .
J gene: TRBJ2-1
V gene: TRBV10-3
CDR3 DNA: TGTGCCGTAGGGGACTCGGAGTCCTACAATGAGCAGTTCTTC
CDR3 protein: CAVGDSESYNEQFF

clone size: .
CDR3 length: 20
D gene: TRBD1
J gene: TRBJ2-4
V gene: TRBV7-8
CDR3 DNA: TGTGCCAGCAGCTTAGCGAAAGAGACAGGGATGAAACTAGCCAAAAACATTCAGTACTTC
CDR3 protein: CASSLAKETGMKLAKNIQYF

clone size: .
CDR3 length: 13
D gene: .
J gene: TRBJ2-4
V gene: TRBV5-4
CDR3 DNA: TGTGCCAGCAGCTTTGTAGGGGGGCAGGTTCTGTCCTTC
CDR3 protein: CASSFVGGQVLSF

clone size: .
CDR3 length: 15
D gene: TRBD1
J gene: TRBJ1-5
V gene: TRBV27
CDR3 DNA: TGTGCCAGCAGTTTAATAATGACAGGGGCTCAGCCCCAGCATTTT
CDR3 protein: CASSLIMTGAQPQHF

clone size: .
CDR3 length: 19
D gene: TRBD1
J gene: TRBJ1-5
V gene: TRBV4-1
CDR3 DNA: TGCGCCAGCAGCCAAGATCGGCAAGGACAGGGAAATCCCAATCAGCCCCAGCATTTT
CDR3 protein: CASSQDRQGQGNPNQPQHF

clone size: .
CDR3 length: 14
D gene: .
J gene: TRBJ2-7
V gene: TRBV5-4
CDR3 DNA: TGTGCCAGCAGATACCGGGACGGTTTCTACGAGCAGTACTTC
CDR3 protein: CASRYRDGFYEQYF

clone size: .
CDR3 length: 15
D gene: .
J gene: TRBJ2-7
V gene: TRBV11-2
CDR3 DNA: TGTGCCAGCAGCTCGTCTACCGCTAGGACCTACGAGCAGTACTTC
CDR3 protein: CASSSSTARTYEQYF

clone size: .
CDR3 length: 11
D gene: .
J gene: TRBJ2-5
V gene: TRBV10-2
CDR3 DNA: TGCGCCAGCAGTGATTCTGGGGCCCAGTACTTC
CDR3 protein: CASSDSGAQYF

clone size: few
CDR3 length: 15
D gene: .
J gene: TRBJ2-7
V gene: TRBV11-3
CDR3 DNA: TGTGCCAGCAGCCCCCACGAGGGGGGCCCCTACGAGCAGTACTTC
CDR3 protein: CASSPHEGGPYEQYF

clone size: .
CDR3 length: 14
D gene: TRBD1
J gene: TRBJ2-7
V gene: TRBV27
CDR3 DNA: TGTGCCAGCAGCTGGGGACAGGGGCCCCGGGAGCAGTACTTC
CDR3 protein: CASSWGQGPREQYF

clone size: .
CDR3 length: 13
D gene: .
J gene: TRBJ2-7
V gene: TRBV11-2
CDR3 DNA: TGTGCCAGCAGCTTACCGGGCATCTACGAGCAGTACTTC
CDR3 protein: CASSLPGIYEQYF

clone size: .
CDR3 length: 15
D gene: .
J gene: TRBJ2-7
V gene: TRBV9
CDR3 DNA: TGTGCCAGCAGCGGACCGGGATCCCCATCACGGGAGCAGTACTTC
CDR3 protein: CASSGPGSPSREQYF

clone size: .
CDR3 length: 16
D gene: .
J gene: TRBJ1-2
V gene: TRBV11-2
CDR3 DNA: TGTGCCAGCAGCTCCACAGGGTCTCGATCCATCTATGGCTACACCTTC
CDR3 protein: CASSSTGSRSIYGYTF

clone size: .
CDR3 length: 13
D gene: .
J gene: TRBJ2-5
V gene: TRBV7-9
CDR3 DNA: TGTGCCAGCAGCTTAGAAGGACAAGAGACCCAGTACTTC
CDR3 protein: CASSLEGQETQYF

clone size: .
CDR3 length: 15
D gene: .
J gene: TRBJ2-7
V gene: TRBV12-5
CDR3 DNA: TGTGCTAGTGGTACCGTTCCGGGACGGAACTACGAGCAGTACTTC
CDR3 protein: CASGTVPGRNYEQYF

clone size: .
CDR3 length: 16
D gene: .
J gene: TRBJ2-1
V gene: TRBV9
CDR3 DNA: TGTGCCAGCAGCGTAGCGGGTACAGCGGGCCAAAATGAGCAGTTCTTC
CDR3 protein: CASSVAGTAGQNEQFF

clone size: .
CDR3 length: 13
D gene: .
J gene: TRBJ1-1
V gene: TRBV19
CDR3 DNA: TGTGCCAGTAATGACAAAATGAACACTGAAGCTTTCTTT
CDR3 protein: CASNDKMNTEAFF

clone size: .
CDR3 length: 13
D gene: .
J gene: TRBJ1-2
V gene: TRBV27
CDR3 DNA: TGTGCCAGCAGTTTAGACAGCCGCTATGGCTACACCTTC
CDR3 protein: CASSLDSRYGYTF

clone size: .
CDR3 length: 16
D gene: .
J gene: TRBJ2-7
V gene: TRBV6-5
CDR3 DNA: TGTGCCAGCAGTTACTCTTCGGGGCCTAGAACCTACGAGCAGTACTTC
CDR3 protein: CASSYSSGPRTYEQYF

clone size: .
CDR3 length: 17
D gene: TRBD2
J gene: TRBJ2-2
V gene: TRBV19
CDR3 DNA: TGTGCCAGTAGTATTCTCGGACTAGCCGGGGGGACCGGGGAGCTGTTTTTT
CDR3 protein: CASSILGLAGGTGELFF

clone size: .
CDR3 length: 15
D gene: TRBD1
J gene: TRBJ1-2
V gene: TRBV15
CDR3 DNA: TGTGCCACCAGCGGGGGACAGCAAACCAACTATGGCTACACCTTC
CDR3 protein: CATSGGQQTNYGYTF

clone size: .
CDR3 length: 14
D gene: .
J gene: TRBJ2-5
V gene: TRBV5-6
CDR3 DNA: TGTGCCAGCAGGGACTGGGGTTCCGGAGAGACCCAGTACTTC
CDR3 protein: CASRDWGSGETQYF

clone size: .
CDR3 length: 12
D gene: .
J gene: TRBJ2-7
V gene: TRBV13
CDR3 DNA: TGTGCCAGCAGCTCCCGACCCCACGAGCAGTACTTC
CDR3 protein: CASSSRPHEQYF

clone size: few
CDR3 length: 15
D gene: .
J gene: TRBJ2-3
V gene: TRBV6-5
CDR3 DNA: TGTGCCAGCAGTACGAGCTTAGGCGGGACAGATACGCAGTATTTT
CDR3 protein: CASSTSLGGTDTQYF

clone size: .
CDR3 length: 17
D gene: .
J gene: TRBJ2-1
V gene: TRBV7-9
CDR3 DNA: TGTGCCAGCAGCCCTCTTCGAGGGACTCACTCCTACAATGAGCAGTTCTTC
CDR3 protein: CASSPLRGTHSYNEQFF

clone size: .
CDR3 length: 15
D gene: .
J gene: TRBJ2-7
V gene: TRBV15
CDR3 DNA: TGTGCCACCAGCAGAGATGCGATCGGTAGGGACGAGCAGTACTTC
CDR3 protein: CATSRDAIGRDEQYF

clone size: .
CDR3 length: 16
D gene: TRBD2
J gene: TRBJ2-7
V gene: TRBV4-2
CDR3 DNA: TGTGCCAGCAGCCAAGAGAATAGCGGGATCTCCTACGAGCAGTACTTC
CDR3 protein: CASSQENSGISYEQYF

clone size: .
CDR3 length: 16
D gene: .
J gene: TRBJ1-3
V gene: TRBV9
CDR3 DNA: TGTGCCAGCAGCGGAAAAGACACTATCTCTGGAAACACCATATATTTT
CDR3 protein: CASSGKDTISGNTIYF